Each of the 13 T cell receptor beta chains below was sequenced from the same sample in a study of control samples from healthy donors and cancer patients. Only in-frame clones appear in the TCRdb table, and some are missing; sequencing was by immunoSEQ multiplex PCR. The repertoire holds roughly 120,000 clones, with around nine tenths as singletons. The sample consisted of blood. The receptor set was obtained from a man over 45 in good health.

V and J are TRBV29-1 and TRBJ2-7, with 7 bases that match TRBD1. The CDR3 runs to 16 residues. J gave up 1 base and V 3 bases, and 12 bases lay outside the gene matches. The germline V gene has CDR1 SQVTM and CDR2 ANQGSEA. CDR3 DNA sequence: TGCAGCGTTGAGAGACGACAGGGATTCCCTTCCTACGAGCAGTACTTC. It is translated as CSVERRQGFPSYEQYF.

This chain uses TRBV7-9 with TRBJ2-6; D remains unclear. CDR3 size: 14 residues. CDR1 is SEHNR and CDR2 is FQNEAQ in the germline V gene (reference sequence). With 3 bases removed from V and 1 base from J, the gap between germline ends came to 4 bases. The CDR3 loop reads CASSFPSGANVLTF. CDR3 sequence (DNA): TGTGCCAGCAGCTTCCCGTCTGGGGCCAACGTCCTGACTTTC.

This chain uses TRBV28 with TRBJ1-2; 10 bases agree with TRBD1. Germline loops: CDR1 MDHEN, CDR2 SYDVKM. The CDR3 is made up of 15 amino acids. Trimming removed 4 bases from V and 8 bases from J; junction bases left unmatched: 10. CDR3 sequence (DNA): TGTGCCAGCAGTTCTCCGGGACAGGGGTCTGGAGGCTACACCTTC. Translation: CASSSPGQGSGGYTF.

The rearrangement uses TRBV28 and TRBJ1-6; D possibly corresponds to TRBD1 (6 bases). Germline values: CDR1 MDHEN, CDR2 SYDVKM. Trimming left V 3 bases short and J 4 bases short, with 10 bases between. The CDR3 spans 15 residues. CDR3 amino acids: CASSLGQGYNSPLHF. In nucleotides, the CDR3 is TGTGCCAGCAGTTTGGGACAAGGATATAATTCACCCCTCCACTTT.

The chain uses TRBV7-9 and TRBJ2-3, with D perhaps TRBD2 (5 bases). The CDR3 is made up of 14 amino acids. The germline V gene has CDR1 SEHNR and CDR2 FQNEAQ (reference sequence). V was trimmed by 6 bases and J by 0 bases, leaving 10 bases between them. The CDR3 reads CASSNSGSTDTQYF. The CDR3 nucleotides are TGTGCCAGCAGTAACAGCGGTAGCACAGATACGCAGTATTTT. Supplemented by reference TRBV7-9 and TRBJ2-3, the full variable domain reads DTGVSQNPRHKITKRGQNVTFRCDPISEHNRLYWYRQTLGQGPEFLTYFQNEAQLEKSRLLSDRFSAERPKGSFSTLEIQRTEQGDSAMYLCASSNSGSTDTQYFGPGTRLTVL.

V and J are TRBV6-4 and TRBJ2-2; a weak D match, TRBD1 (6 bases). Looked up from germline, CDR1 is MRHNA and CDR2 is SNTAGT. The CDR3 loop spans 14 amino acids. V was pared by 6 bases and J by 3 bases, with 11 bases between. CDR3 residues: CASRLSGDTGELFF. The CDR3 DNA reads as TGTGCCAGCAGGCTGTCAGGGGACACCGGGGAGCTGTTTTTT.

The chain couples TRBV28 to TRBJ1-2; weak D call: TRBD1 (5 bases). The CDR3 is 15 amino acids. Germline CDR1 reads MDHEN; CDR2 reads SYDVKM. Trimming cost V 4 bases and J 0 bases, with 12 bases left between them. The CDR3 here is CASSSPDRANYGYTF. The DNA of the CDR3 is TGTGCCAGCAGTTCACCTGACAGAGCTAACTATGGCTACACCTTC.

V gene TRBV6-5 combines with J gene TRBJ2-3; 9 positions agree with TRBD2. The CDR3 totals 15 residues. V trimming: 10 bases; J trimming: 2 bases; junction bases outside the gene matches: 10. Germline V lookup: CDR1 MNHEY, CDR2 SVGAGI. The CDR3 is CATRASGGSTDTQYF. The CDR3 nucleotides are TGTGCCACCCGCGCGAGCGGGGGGTCCACAGATACGCAGTATTTT.

V and J are TRBV4-1 and TRBJ1-5, with 7 bases aligning to TRBD1. Germline trimming cut 3 bases from V and 6 bases from J; bases unmatched to any gene: 11. CDR3 size: 16 residues. In germline, CDR1 is MGHRA, CDR2 YSYEKL. In DNA form, the CDR3 reads TGCGCCAGCAGCCAGGCTGACAGGGTGGGGTCTCAGCCCCAGCATTTT. As protein: CASSQADRVGSQPQHF.

The chain links TRBV4-2 to TRBJ1-6; a possible D gene is TRBD1 (5 bases). This CDR3 region has 16 residues. Trimming took 1 base from V and 5 from J, leaving 12 bases between them. Germline V CDR1 and CDR2: LGHNA, YNFKEQ. CDR3 in amino acids: CASSQGQGPNNSPLHF. DNA of the CDR3: TGTGCCAGCAGCCAAGGGCAGGGCCCGAATAATTCACCCCTCCACTTT.

The chain carries TRBV19 and TRBJ1-5; 12 bases agree with TRBD1. The CDR3 is 15 residues long. The germline V gene encodes CDR1 LNHDA and CDR2 SQIVND (reference sequence). Losses at the gene ends were 3 bases for V and 6 bases for J; bases not matched to a gene: 3. CDR3 in amino acids: CASSIGTGGFQPQHF. Written as DNA, the CDR3 is TGTGCCAGTAGTATTGGGACAGGGGGCTTTCAGCCCCAGCATTTT.

This chain joins TRBV13 and TRBJ2-1; no clear D. Germline CDR1 and CDR2: PRHDT and FYEKMQ (reference sequence). The CDR3 has 15 amino acids. V dropped 5 bases and J dropped 5 bases, with 16 bases sitting between them. The CDR3 DNA reads TGTGCCAGCAGCCCAGCTGGGCCAGGAGACAATGAGCAGTTCTTC. Protein: CASSPAGPGDNEQFF.

The J gene is TRBJ1-2, the V gene TRBV9, with 7 bases fitting TRBD1. The germline V gene encodes CDR1 SGDLS and CDR2 YYNGEE. This CDR3 is 16 amino acids long. V lost 0 bases to trimming and J lost 3 bases; unmatched junction nucleotides: 8. CDR3 residues: CASSVGTGYRDYGYTF. The CDR3 DNA is TGTGCCAGCAGCGTAGGGACAGGCTATCGGGACTATGGCTACACCTTC.